The clone carrying this T cell receptor (beta chain) was observed a handful of times. Sequencing used immunoSEQ multiplex PCR; TCRdb keeps in-frame clones, though not all of them. The repertoire holds over 150,000 clones, with roughly 92% as singletons. V shed 8 bases and J shed 3 bases, with 11 bases lying between them. The CDR3 runs 13 residues. Germline V gene lookup returns CDR1 MRHNA and CDR2 SNTAGT. Seattle-derived patients entered the study during active infection and were followed longitudinally. The sample belongs to a study of blood T cell repertoires in COVID-19. The clonotype comes from a man in his thirties or forties with COVID-19, enrolled during active disease. The specimen sequenced was peripheral blood. The rearrangement links TRBV6-4 to TRBJ1-5; a possible D gene is TRBD1 (5 bases). The CDR3 is CASADRPNQPQHF. The CDR3, as DNA: TGTGCCAGCGCTGACAGACCCAATCAGCCCCAGCATTTT.